This TCR beta chain was identified during a study of T cell repertoires and HLA-DP antigens. As for the study in general: One alloantigen had 9 to 11 groove amino acid differences from self, the other one.

The V and J ends lost 3 bases and 8 bases respectively, with 12 bases between them. CDR3 length equals 13 residues. Germline V CDR1 and CDR2: SGHRS, YFSETQ. As to this clone: Its specificity is unknown.

Profiling relied on immunoSEQ multiplex PCR, and the TCRdb table lists in-frame clones only, not all of them. The sample has approximately 86,000 clones, around nine tenths seen once. The rearrangement links TRBV5-1 to TRBJ2-1; D unresolved. The TCR sequence derives from a man in his fifties in good health and CMV-seronegative. Sequences were obtained from CD4+ T cells from PBMCs. This CDR3 is CASSSSQVYEQFF. The DNA for the CDR3 is TGCGCCAGCAGCTCCTCCCAGGTTTATGAGCAGTTCTTC.